This entry lists 6 T cell receptor beta chains sequenced from one sample in a study of T cell clonality in common variable immunodeficiency (dated by TCRdb to the mid-2010s). These receptors have no identified antigens. Broader findings and caveats from the paper: CVID TCRbeta sequences were reported to have fewer deletions and N-nucleotide insertions and to lack highly modified clones with 13 or more V deletions.

Library preparation used the immunoSEQ multiplex PCR assay. The clones in this table, taken by TCRdb from immuneACCESS, are in-frame only. Not every clone is retained; where verified, under half of the shortfall comes from an unresolved V gene, and the cause of the rest is unknown. For this sample, roughly 30,000 clones appear and none is a singleton. The top ten constitute less than 3.5% of the sample. The sequenced sample consisted of peripheral blood mononuclear cells. The receptor set was obtained from a human donor with common variable immunodeficiency.

This clone has at least ten counts. The CDR3 extends 3 residues past the end of the read, so its final part is completed from the germline J gene. The V call is TRBV5-1, the J call TRBJ1-3; D is unresolved. Germline lookup yields CDR1 SGHRS and CDR2 YFSETQ. Deletions cut 0 bases from V and 4 bases from J, with 14 bases between. The CDR3 has 16 amino acids. The CDR3 sequence is CASSLGPGAGGNTIYF. The sequenced part of the CDR3 DNA is TGCGCCAGCAGCTTGGGTCCGGGCGCGGGAGGAAACACC.

This clone has a handful of counts. Read coverage stops 3 residues before the CDR3 terminus; the germline J gene supplies the remainder. This sequence joins TRBV5-1 and TRBJ2-5, with D tentatively TRBD2 (6 bases). V was clipped by 1 base and J by 1 base, with 11 bases between them. The length of the CDR3 is 15 residues. Germline assignment: CDR1 SGHRS and CDR2 YFSETQ. The CDR3 region is CASSLIGGSQETQYF. CDR3 bases read: TGCGCCAGCAGCTTGATCGGAGGGTCCCAAGAGACC.

There are many counts of this clone. Coverage ceases 3 residues before the CDR3 finishes, and the germline J gene fills in the end. The V call is TRBV19, the J call TRBJ1-1; D not certain. Germline V gene lookup returns CDR1 LNHDA and CDR2 SQIVND (reference sequence). The CDR3 is made up of 15 amino acids. This CDR3 reads CASSTFRTVLAEAFF. The DNA read from the CDR3 is TGTGCCAGTAGTACCTTTCGGACCGTCCTAGCCGAA.

This clone was counted a few times. The CDR3 end lies 3 residues beyond the end of the read and is filled in from the germline J gene. The rearrangement links TRBV7-9 to TRBJ1-1, with 7 bases matching TRBD1. The V gene end was trimmed by 4 bases and the J gene end by 4 bases; junction bases not matched to a gene: 6. Germline loops: CDR1 SEHNR, CDR2 FQNEAQ (reference sequence). The CDR3 has 14 residues. The CDR3 protein is CASSSTGASTEAFF. The CDR3 bases that were read are TGTGCCAGCAGCTCAACAGGGGCTTCCACTGAA. The complete variable domain, with remaining parts taken from reference TRBV7-9 and TRBJ1-1, reads DTGVSQNPRHKITKRGQNVTFRCDPISEHNRLYWYRQTLGQGPEFLTYFQNEAQLEKSRLLSDRFSAERPKGSFSTLEIQRTEQGDSAMYLCASSSTGASTEAFFGQGTRLTVV.

This clone was detected ten times or more. The sequence runs out 3 residues before the end of the CDR3; the remainder is reconstructed from the germline J gene. V is TRBV5-1 and J is TRBJ1-1; a weak D match, TRBD1 (6 bases). Germline loops: CDR1 SGHRS, CDR2 YFSETQ. This CDR3 is 14 amino acids long. The V gene lost 2 bases and the J gene lost 0 bases, with 8 bases spanning the gap. This chain's CDR3 is CASSFGQLNTEAFF. Incomplete CDR3 DNA: TGCGCCAGCAGCTTCGGACAGCTGAACACTGAA.

Worth noting for this clone: The read terminates 3 residues before the CDR3 end, so the remaining end is supplied by the germline J gene. The V and J genes are TRBV5-1 and TRBJ2-5; TRBD2 matches at 11 bases. The junction had 8 bases not matched to a gene; V was cut back by 5 bases and J by 2 bases. The CDR3 is 16 residues long. Germline V gene lookup returns CDR1 SGHRS and CDR2 YFSETQ. CDR3 DNA, as far as it was read: TGCGCCAGCAGGGACGGGACTAGCGGAGTTCAAGAGACC. Protein: CASRDGTSGVQET. The entire CDR3 protein is CASRDGTSGVQETQYF.